The rows below give T cell receptor beta chains drawn from one sample of a study of OX40 agonist ivuxolimab in advanced cancers. Produced via immunoSEQ multiplex PCR; TCRdb's table is partial and in-frame only. The sample yields 7,900 or so clones, roughly 87% seen once. Material: CD4+ or CD8+ T cells sorted from blood, obtained in a trial of the OX40 agonist ivuxolimab. The receptors shown here come from an adult with an advanced solid tumor such as melanoma, head and neck, liver or kidney cancer. CDR3s include the opening cysteine and the closing phenylalanine or tryptophan. D genes are given only for firm matches. Size is stated for part of the rows, as once, few or many counts, or as a class when the clone is expanded.

>TRBJ1-2|14|-|TRBV7-9|TRBD1
TGTGCCAGCAGCTTGCCGACAGGGGGGAAGGGCTACACCTTC
CASSLPTGGKGYTF
>TRBJ2-1|16|-|TRBV2|-
TGTGCCAGCAGTGAATCGGCTCGCACAACCTACAATGAGCAGTTCTTC
CASSESARTTYNEQFF
>TRBJ2-7|15|-|TRBV7-6|-
TGTGCCAGCAGCTCACCGACGGATTCGGCCTACGAGCAGTACTTC
CASSSPTDSAYEQYF
>TRBJ1-1|16|-|TRBV5-1|TRBD1
TGCGCCACCCGGTCGGGACAGGGGGCCTGGAACACTGAAGCTTTCTTT
CATRSGQGAWNTEAFF
>TRBJ2-2|15|-|TRBV6-6|-
TGTGCCAGCAGTTACGCCCAGGGTCTAACCGGGGAGCTGTTTTTT
CASSYAQGLTGELFF
>TRBJ2-1|18|-|TRBV28|TRBD2
TGTGCCAGCAGTTCGCACGGACTAGCGGGAGGGAAATTAGATGAGCAGTTCTTC
CASSSHGLAGGKLDEQFF
>TRBJ1-2|15|-|TRBV19|TRBD1
TGTGCCAGTAGTCCCACCGGGACAGGGGGAATTGGCTACACCTTC
CASSPTGTGGIGYTF
>TRBJ1-1|17|once|TRBV7-9|-
TGTGCCAGCAGCTTAGCGGGGCTAACAGCGGGCGGCACTGAAGCTTTCTTT
CASSLAGLTAGGTEAFF
>TRBJ1-1|12|-|TRBV30|-
TGTGCCTGGAGTGGCGGCGGTGCTGAAGCTTTCTTT
CAWSGGGAEAFF
>TRBJ2-7|16|-|TRBV19|TRBD2
TGTGCCAGTAGTATCGGACTAGCGGGAGGGAGGAACGAGCAGTACTTC
CASSIGLAGGRNEQYF
>TRBJ2-7|14|-|TRBV6-5|-
TGTGCCAGCAGTGAATATGGAGTACACTACGAGCAGTACTTC
CASSEYGVHYEQYF
>TRBJ1-4|19|-|TRBV5-1|TRBD1
TGCGCCAGCAAATCCCAGCCCGGGACAGGGGAAGAGGGTAATGAAAAACTGTTTTTT
CASKSQPGTGEEGNEKLFF
>TRBJ1-1|13|-|TRBV2|-
TGTGCCACACAAGAGATGGGATCCTTTGATGCTTTCTTT
CATQEMGSFDAFF
>TRBJ2-5|13|once|TRBV19|-
TGTGCCAGTAGTATAGTAGCCCAAGGGGCCCAGTACTTC
CASSIVAQGAQYF
>TRBJ1-2|13|-|TRBV30|-
TGTGCCTGGAGTGTAGACAGGTACTATGGCTACACCTTC
CAWSVDRYYGYTF
>TRBJ2-7|16|-|TRBV7-9|TRBD1
TGTGCCAGCAGCTTAGTTCTGGGACAGTACTCCTACGAGCAGTACTTC
CASSLVLGQYSYEQYF
>TRBJ2-3|11|-|TRBV5-6|-
TGTGCCAGCAGCTTGGGAGATACGCAGTATTTT
CASSLGDTQYF
>TRBJ2-1|17|-|TRBV9|TRBD2
TGTGCCAGCAGCGAACCCACCGGGACTAGCTCCTACAATGAGCAGTTCTTC
CASSEPTGTSSYNEQFF
>TRBJ2-1|15|-|TRBV7-3|-
TGTGCCAGCAGTCCTCTAGCGAGCTCCTACAATGAGCAGTTCTTC
CASSPLASSYNEQFF
>TRBJ2-2|17|-|TRBV15|TRBD1
TGTGCCACCACCAAAGGGGGCACTCCTATTAACACCGGGGAGCTGTTTTTT
CATTKGGTPINTGELFF
>TRBJ2-3|19|-|TRBV30|TRBD2
TGTGCCTGGGCCGGAGGCCTAGCGGCACCCACACTAAACACAGATACGCAGTATTTT
CAWAGGLAAPTLNTDTQYF
>TRBJ1-4|15|-|TRBV10-2|TRBD1
TGCGCCAGCAGTTCGACAGGGCTCAATAATGAAAAACTGTTTTTT
CASSSTGLNNEKLFF
>TRBJ2-2|16|once|TRBV21-1|-
TGTGCCAGCATCCTTAATAAGCGGAGGGCCCACGGGGAGCTGTTTTTT
CASILNKRRAHGELFF
>TRBJ2-1|13|-|TRBV7-9|TRBD2
TGTGCCAGCAGCTTCCCTAGCGGGCGAGAGCAGTTCTTC
CASSFPSGREQFF
>TRBJ2-7|15|-|TRBV4-1|-
TGCGCCAGCAGCCAGCGAGCCCAGGGGAACTACGAGCAGTACTTC
CASSQRAQGNYEQYF
>TRBJ2-7|15|few|TRBV6-5|TRBD1
TGTGCCAGCAGTTACGGTGGGACAGGGTATAGCGAGCAGTACTTC
CASSYGGTGYSEQYF
>TRBJ2-7|17|once|TRBV28|TRBD2
TGTGCCAGCAGTTTAAGGTGGCTAGCGGAGGTCTCCTACGAGCAGTACTTC
CASSLRWLAEVSYEQYF
>TRBJ2-7|13|-|TRBV29-1|TRBD2
TGCAGCGTTGCGGCTAGCGGGAGTTACGAGCAGTACTTC
CSVAASGSYEQYF
>TRBJ1-3|13|-|TRBV27|-
TGTGCCAGCAGTTTATGGCTTGGAAACACCATATATTTT
CASSLWLGNTIYF
>TRBJ2-7|15|once|TRBV7-8|TRBD2
TGTGCCAGCAGCTTAGCGAGCGGGAGTATCTACGAGCAGTACTTC
CASSLASGSIYEQYF
>TRBJ2-2|16|-|TRBV5-4|TRBD2
TGTGCCAGCAGCCAACGGACTAGCGGGAGAACCGGGGAGCTGTTTTTT
CASSQRTSGRTGELFF
>TRBJ2-5|16|-|TRBV7-9|TRBD1
TGTGCCAGCAGCTTAGATCGGTCAGGGGGAATTCAGACCCAGTACTTC
CASSLDRSGGIQTQYF
>TRBJ2-1|14|-|TRBV2|-
TGTGCCAGCAGTGACTATCTGGGACGGAATGAGCAGTTCTTC
CASSDYLGRNEQFF
>TRBJ1-3|14|once|TRBV7-6|-
TGTGCCAGCAGCACGGGGGGGGCTGGAAACACCATATATTTT
CASSTGGAGNTIYF
>TRBJ2-7|12|-|TRBV30|-
TGTGCCTGGAGTGAGGCGGGGTACGAGCAGTACTTC
CAWSEAGYEQYF
>TRBJ1-2|16|-|TRBV7-9|TRBD1
TGTGCCAGCAGCTGGACCGGACAGGGGGCGAACTATGGCTACACCTTC
CASSWTGQGANYGYTF
>TRBJ2-7|13|-|TRBV9|-
TGTGCCAGCAGCTCTGGACAGTCCTACGAGCAGTACTTC
CASSSGQSYEQYF